In its sample, the clone carrying this T cell receptor beta chain was seen a few times. The record originates from a study of early T cells in non-severe SARS-CoV-2 infection. One entry per CDR3 protein, called by TCRdb with MiXCR from the 5' RACE reads. The data hold approximately 50,000 distinct CDR3 sequences, with about 10% observed a single time. This sequence originates from an adult who was a healthcare worker with PCR-confirmed SARS-CoV-2 infection or an uninfected control (not recorded which). Sample: whole blood.

The CDR3 bases are TGCAGTGCTAGAGAGGCAGACAGGGGGCTAACAGATACGCAGTATTTT. Residues: CSAREADRGLTDTQYF. The chain joins TRBV20-1 to TRBJ2-3; TRBD1 agrees at 10 bases. This CDR3 has 16 amino acids. J gave up 3 bases and V 0 bases, and 6 bases lay outside the gene matches. Germline values: CDR1 DFQATT, CDR2 SNEGSKA (reference sequence).